The entry below gives a single T cell receptor beta chain sequence along with its context. Authors' analysis steps: Scientists estimated how many nucleated cells there were by amplifying reference gene primers. The method was immunoSEQ multiplex PCR; TCRdb's version includes in-frame clones alone and lacks a portion of them. Clone size and the V and J calls come from that table; the DNA yielded D and trimming. This sample has approximately 170,000 clones; under 90% occur once, and the top ten carry roughly 15%. Patients from Seattle were sampled longitudinally, starting during active infection. The length of the CDR3 is 15 residues. Germline V CDR1 and CDR2: SGHNT, YYREEE (reference sequence). V lost 4 bases, J lost 4 bases, and 15 bases lay in between. The data were taken from a study of blood T cell repertoires in COVID-19. As for the study in general: COVID-19 samples collected from the United States, Italy and Spain covered acute and convalescent phases. T cells, B-cell-depleted T cells, or PBMCs supplied cDNA or gDNA.

The chain joins TRBV5-4 to TRBJ2-1; perhaps TRBD2 as D (7 bases). Sequenced material: peripheral blood. This TCR came from a woman aged 70-85 years with COVID-19, enrolled during active disease. The CDR3 loop reads CASSGAGALYNEQFF. CDR3 in DNA: TGTGCCAGCAGCGGGGCGGGGGCCTTATACAATGAGCAGTTCTTC.